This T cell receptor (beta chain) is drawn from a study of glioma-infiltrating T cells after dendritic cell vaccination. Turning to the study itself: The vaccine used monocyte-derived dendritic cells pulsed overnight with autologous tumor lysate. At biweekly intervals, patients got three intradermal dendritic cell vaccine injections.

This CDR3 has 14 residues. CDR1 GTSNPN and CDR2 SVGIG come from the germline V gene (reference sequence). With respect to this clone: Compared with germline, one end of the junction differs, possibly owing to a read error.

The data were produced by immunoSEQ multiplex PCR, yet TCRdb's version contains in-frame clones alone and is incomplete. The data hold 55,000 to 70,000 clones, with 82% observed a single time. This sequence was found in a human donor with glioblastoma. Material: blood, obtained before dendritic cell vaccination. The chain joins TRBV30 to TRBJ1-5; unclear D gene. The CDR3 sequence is CAWSPGYSNQLQHF. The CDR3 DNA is TGTGCCTGGAGTCCGGGTTATAGCAATCAGCTCCAGCATTTT. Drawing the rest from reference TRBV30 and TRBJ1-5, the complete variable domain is SQTIHQWPATLVQPVGSPLSLECTVEGTSNPNLYWYRQAAGRGLQLLFYSVGIGQISSEVPQNLSASRPQDRQFILSSKKLLLSDSGFYLCAWSPGYSNQLQHFGDGTRLSIL.